Following are 9 T cell receptor beta chains from one sample sequenced in a study of spatial heterogeneity in lung cancer. TCRdb fed the 5' RACE reads into MiXCR, producing one record per CDR3 protein. The sample includes 6,500 or so distinct CDR3 sequences, approximately 7% of them seen just once. Stated time point: sample taken at primary tumor resection. Researchers sequenced whole RNA taken from tumor, nontumor lung or frozen PBMC without sorting. The specimen was PBMCs, collected at surgery. These receptors were obtained from a male donor with early-stage non-small cell lung cancer.

This clonotype appeared many times. This beta chain represents an off-target read in a library built for alpha chains; its size is of limited meaning. V and J are TRBV5-1 and TRBJ1-1; no definite D call. CDR1 is SGHRS and CDR2 is YFSETQ in the germline V gene. The CDR3 is 13 residues long. V was shortened by 0 bases and J by 1 base, with 4 bases between the two germline ends. The CDR3 reads CASSLAKNTEAFF. In nucleotides, the CDR3 is TGCGCCAGCAGCTTGGCAAAGAACACTGAAGCTTTCTTT. Supplemented by reference TRBV5-1 and TRBJ1-1, the full variable domain reads KAGVTQTPRYLIKTRGQQVTLSCSPISGHRSVSWYQQTPGQGLQFLFEYFSETQRNKGNFPGRFSGRQFSNSRSEMNVSTLELGDSALYLCASSLAKNTEAFFGQGTRLTVV.

This clonotype appeared many times. Because this beta chain is a stray read in a library intended to capture alpha chains, its abundance should not be given much weight. The chain recombines TRBV2 with TRBJ1-6, with D uncertain. The length of the CDR3 is 13 residues. The V gene's germline CDR1 is SNHLY and CDR2 FYNNEI. V was trimmed by 6 bases and J by 3 bases, leaving 6 bases between them. Here the CDR3 DNA reads TGTGCCAGCAGGGAGAACTATAATTCACCCCTCCACTTT. Protein sequence: CASRENYNSPLHF.

This clonotype was counted at least ten times. Since it is a stray read in a library aimed at alpha chains, this beta chain has a size that is not meaningful. The chain is built from TRBV29-1 and TRBJ2-1, with TRBD2 matching 14 bases. CDR3 length: 16 amino acids. V trimming: 6 bases; J trimming: 5 bases; junction bases outside the gene matches: 9. The germline CDR1 and CDR2 sequences are SQVTM and ANQGSEA. The CDR3, as DNA: TGCAGCGTAAACCCACCGGGACTAGCGGGGGACAATGAGCAGTTCTTC. Its translation is CSVNPPGLAGDNEQFF.

This clonotype came up many times. Found in a library prepared for alpha chains, this beta chain is an off-target read, and its abundance has little meaning. The gene calls are TRBV27 and TRBJ2-7; 8 bases map to TRBD1. V dropped 7 bases and J dropped 5; count of bases not matched to a gene: 10. CDR3 length equals 14 residues. CDR1 is MNHEY and CDR2 is SMNVEV in the germline V gene (reference sequence). CDR3 sequence reads: CASTRTGNFNEQYF. CDR3 nucleotide sequence: TGTGCCAGCACCCGGACAGGGAATTTCAACGAGCAGTACTTC.

This clonotype was recorded at least ten times. The library was built for alpha chains, so this beta chain is an off-target read and its size means little. The J gene is TRBJ2-1, the V gene TRBV5-1; a weak D match, TRBD2 (6 bases). This CDR3 is built from 17 residues. Trimming left V 0 bases short and J 10 bases short, with 23 bases between. The germline CDR1 and CDR2 sequences are SGHRS and YFSETQ. The CDR3 protein is CASSLENGGISLREQFF. CDR3 DNA sequence: TGCGCCAGCAGCTTGGAAAACGGCGGGATATCCCTTCGAGAGCAGTTCTTC.

This clonotype was seen at least ten times. The library was designed around alpha chains, so this beta chain is a stray read whose abundance carries little weight. The J gene is TRBJ1-6, the V gene TRBV3-1; D unclear. The CDR3 consists of 14 residues. Between the trimmed V and J ends, which lost 1 base and 1 base, there was a span of 2 bases. Germline lookup yields CDR1 LGHDT and CDR2 YNNKEL (reference sequence). The CDR3 protein is CASSQGSYNSPLHF. Written as DNA, the CDR3 is TGTGCCAGCAGCCAAGGTTCCTATAATTCACCCCTCCACTTT.

This clonotype has at least ten counts. A library made for alpha chains picked up this beta chain off target, so its size means little. The J gene is TRBJ1-1, the V gene TRBV3-1, with D unresolved. This CDR3 region has 15 residues. Germline V CDR1 and CDR2: LGHDT, YNNKEL (reference sequence). Deletions cut 1 base from V and 4 bases from J, with 13 bases between. For the CDR3, the DNA is TGTGCCAGCAGCCAAGGCGGGAACTGGGTCACTGAAGCTTTCTTT. This encodes CASSQGGNWVTEAFF.

This clonotype came up many times. Little can be read into the size of this beta chain, an off-target read in a library designed for alpha chains. The chain couples TRBV20-1 to TRBJ2-7; TRBD1 aligns across 8 bases. The CDR3 runs to 14 residues. V gave up 0 bases and J gave up 3 bases; unmatched junction bases: 4. Germline CDR1 is DFQATT and CDR2 is SNEGSKA (reference sequence). CDR3 sequence: CSARETGVGYEQYF. The CDR3 nucleotides read TGCAGTGCTAGAGAGACAGGGGTGGGCTACGAGCAGTACTTC.

About this clonotype: This beta chain appears as a stray read in a library generated for alpha chains; its size is not informative. The rearrangement uses TRBV7-2 and TRBJ2-5; D might be TRBD2 (5 bases). V lost 7 bases and J lost 2, with 14 bases in between. Looked up from germline, CDR1 is SGHTA and CDR2 is FQGNSA. The CDR3 has 14 amino acids. The CDR3 sequence is CASKRQSGQETQYF. The DNA for the CDR3 is TGTGCCAGCAAGAGGCAGTCGGGGCAAGAGACCCAGTACTTC.